One and the same sample provided the 18 T cell receptor beta chains below, sequenced in a study of CXCR3-negative and CXCR3-positive naive CD8 T cells (dated 2019 in TCRdb). What the study reported, not specific to this receptor: TRB CDR3s from CXCR3-positive naive cells showed higher hydrophobicity (lower Kidera factor 4), lower energy, and higher strength and volume indices than CXCR3-negative naive cells.

Sequenced using a NextSeq 550. The Human TCR Profiling Kit (MiLaboratory) was used to prepare UMI-labeled 5' RACE TRB cDNA libraries. The reads underwent TCRdb reprocessing, giving one record for each CDR3 protein sequence and no DNA. The table for this sample shows around 110,000 distinct CDR3 sequences. The top ten clonotypes cover 0.3% to 0.4% of the sample. Their specific antigens are unknown. The sample comprised naive CXCR3+ CD8+ T cells from blood. The cell subset or site label, read with the paper, signifies: CD45RO-CCR7+CD27+CD95- naive CD8+ T cells expressing CXCR3 (TNR3+). These receptors were obtained from a human donor in good health. Some clones in this sample may be carry-over from other donors' samples.

V gene TRBV7-3 combines with J gene TRBJ2-1; TCRdb's D call of TRBD1 is untestable without DNA. This CDR3 has 16 amino acids. Germline-derived CDR1 and CDR2 are SGHTA and FQGTGA. The chain's CDR3 is CASSLTSGGVSNEQFF.

The rearrangement links TRBV29-1 to TRBJ1-2. This CDR3 has 11 residues. Per germline, CDR1 SQVTM and CDR2 ANQGSEA. This chain's CDR3 is CSVLSMEGYTF.

This chain joins TRBV15 and TRBJ1-1. The CDR3 has 15 amino acids. Germline V gene data show CDR1 as LNHNV and CDR2 as YYDKDF (reference sequence). CDR3 amino acids: CATSTAWDMNTEAFF. The full variable domain, completed using reference TRBV15 and TRBJ1-1, is DAMVIQNPRYQVTQFGKPVTLSCSQTLNHNVMYWYQQKSSQAPKLLFHYYDKDFNNEADTPDNFQSRRPNTSFCFLDIRSPGLGDTAMYLCATSTAWDMNTEAFFGQGTRLTVV.

CDR3 in amino acids: CASSVGANEQFF. The J gene is TRBJ2-1, the V gene TRBV19. There are 12 residues in the CDR3. The germline V gene encodes CDR1 LNHDA and CDR2 SQIVND (reference sequence). Full variable domain (missing parts from reference TRBV19 and TRBJ2-1): DGGITQSPKYLFRKEGQNVTLSCEQNLNHDAMYWYRQDPGQGLRLIYYSQIVNDFQKGDIAEGYSVSREKKESFPLTVTSAQKNPTAFYLCASSVGANEQFFGPGTRLTVL.

The chain carries TRBV12-5 and TRBJ2-7; TCRdb proposes TRBD2, but this gene call is untestable without DNA. Germline V gene lookup returns CDR1 LGHNT and CDR2 FRNRAP. The CDR3 consists of 18 residues. The CDR3 spells CASGESGLAVKLGYEQYF.

This chain connects TRBV5-6 to TRBJ2-1; the D gene TCRdb calls, TRBD1, cannot be checked with no DNA. The CDR3 length is 18 residues. CDR1 and CDR2 (germline): SGHDT, YYEEEE. The CDR3 protein is CASSQIPGQGPSYNEQFF.

The chain combines TRBV7-2 with TRBJ2-7; TCRdb's D call of TRBD1 is untestable without DNA. This CDR3 comprises 12 residues. Germline CDR1 is SGHTA and CDR2 is FQGNSA. The CDR3 here is CASSNRGSEQYF.

The chain uses TRBV16 and TRBJ1-2; no DNA is available, so the TRBD1 call from TCRdb remains unchecked. In germline, CDR1 is KGHSY, CDR2 FQNENV. The CDR3 runs 13 residues. The CDR3 region is CASSQDRNYGYTF.

This chain connects TRBV7-9 to TRBJ1-1; TCRdb indicates TRBD1, and absent DNA this call remains unverified. CDR1 is SEHNR and CDR2 is FQNEAQ in the germline V gene (reference sequence). This CDR3 is built from 16 residues. This CDR3 is CASSLVAGGMNTEAFF.

V usage is TRBV15 and J usage is TRBJ1-5; the TCRdb call, TRBD1, lacks DNA for checking. Germline V gene data show CDR1 as LNHNV and CDR2 as YYDKDF (reference sequence). This CDR3 spans 18 amino acids. The CDR3: CATSRDLQALDSNQPQHF.

The CDR3 here is CASSKSGGSDEQYF. The V gene is TRBV7-9, the J gene TRBJ2-7; TCRdb proposes TRBD1, but this gene call is untestable without DNA. Per germline, CDR1 SEHNR and CDR2 FQNEAQ (reference sequence). The CDR3 runs to 14 residues.

This chain uses TRBV29-1 with TRBJ2-1; TCRdb indicates TRBD1, and absent DNA this call remains unverified. Germline-derived CDR1 and CDR2 are SQVTM and ANQGSEA. The CDR3 spans 14 residues. CDR3: CSVVGGAGANEQFF.

The V and J genes are TRBV23-1 and TRBJ2-7. TRBV23-1 is an ORF for which the function is uncertain. The CDR3 loop spans 14 amino acids. Here the CDR3 reads CASSQQPRGYEQYF.

The CDR3 spells CAWSYLPGLDEQFF. The V gene is TRBV30, the J gene TRBJ2-1; TCRdb's D call, TRBD2, is unchecked because there is no DNA. This CDR3 has 14 amino acids. Germline V gene lookup returns CDR1 GTSNPN and CDR2 SVGIG (reference sequence).

The rearrangement uses TRBV27 and TRBJ2-3; the TCRdb call, TRBD2, lacks DNA for checking. Germline loops: CDR1 MNHEY, CDR2 SMNVEV (reference sequence). The CDR3 sequence is 16 residues long. The CDR3 protein is CASSPGLGEVTDTQYF.

The CDR3 protein is CSGLGGTEAFF. V gene TRBV29-1 combines with J gene TRBJ1-1; TCRdb indicates TRBD1, and absent DNA this call remains unverified. The length of the CDR3 is 11 residues. Germline V CDR1 and CDR2: SQVTM, ANQGSEA. Looking up the rest from reference TRBV29-1 and TRBJ1-1 gives the full variable domain: SAVISQKPSRDICQRGTSLTIQCQVDSQVTMMFWYRQQPGQSLTLIATANQGSEATYESGFVIDKFPISRPNLTFSTLTVSNMSPEDSSIYLCSGLGGTEAFFGQGTRLTVV.

V gene TRBV5-6 combines with J gene TRBJ2-7. The CDR3 spans 15 residues. Germline CDR1 and CDR2: SGHDT and YYEEEE. CDR3: CASSLAATSAYEQYF.

This chain joins TRBV5-1 and TRBJ2-7; TCRdb picks TRBD2, but there is no DNA to check that call. Germline V gene data show CDR1 as SGHRS and CDR2 as YFSETQ. This CDR3 region has 14 residues. CDR3 protein: CASSLAGEGYEHYF.